The present T cell receptor beta chain was sequenced within a study of human T cells and chemical hapten exposure. Study at large: Largely, small differences in pooled library volume made per-sample TCR yields vary. Findings and caveats of the study: The study found that DPC sensitization did not change TCRs above 1 in 1000 frequency.

Time point noted: healthy volunteer bleed at 6 weeks. Extraction of total RNA was performed on unfractionated whole blood. Germline CDR1 and CDR2: KGHSH and LQKENI. CDR3 size: 16 residues. V lost 0 bases and J lost 2; bases outside the gene matches: 4. Worth noting for this clonotype: The antigen remains undetermined.

In the library, unique molecular identifiers were attached to individual cDNA molecules. In the authors' methods: Across samples, TCR counts had a median of about 92,000 and ranged from about 23,224 to 700,000. TCRdb reprocessed the RACE reads with MiXCR, giving one entry per CDR3 protein. The V and J calls shown here were made by TCRdb, not taken from the authors' results. Seen here are roughly 80,000 distinct CDR3 sequences, 8.6% observed once, and the top ten hold about 1.7%. Sequences were obtained from whole blood. The rearrangement joins TRBV18 to TRBJ2-3; 8 positions match TRBD2. The source is a female donor in good health. Some clones in this sample may be carry-over from other donors' samples. The DNA for the CDR3 is TGTGCCAGCTCACCACCCTGGCGGGGGGTCACAGATACGCAGTATTTT. Its translation is CASSPPWRGVTDTQYF. The full variable domain, in which reference TRBV18 and TRBJ2-3 provide the parts outside the CDR3, is NAGVMQNPRHLVRRRGQEARLRCSPMKGHSHVYWYRQLPEEGLKFMVYLQKENIIDESGMPKERFSAEFPKEGPSILRIQQVVRGDSAAYFCASSPPWRGVTDTQYFGPGTRLTVL.